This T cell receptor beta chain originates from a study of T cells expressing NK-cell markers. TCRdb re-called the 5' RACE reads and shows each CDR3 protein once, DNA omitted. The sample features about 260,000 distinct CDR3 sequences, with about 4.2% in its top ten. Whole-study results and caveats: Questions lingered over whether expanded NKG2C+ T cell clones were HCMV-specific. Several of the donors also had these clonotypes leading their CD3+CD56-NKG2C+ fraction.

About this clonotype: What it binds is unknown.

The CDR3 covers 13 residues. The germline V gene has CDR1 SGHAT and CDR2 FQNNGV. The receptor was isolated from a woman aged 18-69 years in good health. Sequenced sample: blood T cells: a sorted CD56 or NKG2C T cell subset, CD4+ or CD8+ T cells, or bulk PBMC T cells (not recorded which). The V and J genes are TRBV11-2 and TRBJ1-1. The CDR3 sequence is CASSLTAGTEAFF.